This T cell receptor (beta chain) was sequenced for a study of early T cells in non-severe SARS-CoV-2 infection. Study-level information: Bulk RNA isolated from unsorted whole blood underwent sequencing; chains were not paired. Study-level points and caveats: Matching against VDJdb likely underestimated virus-specific expansions, favoring anti-spike CD8.

CDR1 and CDR2 (germline): PRHDT, FYEKMQ (reference sequence). Trimming left V 1 base short and J 0 bases short, with 10 bases between. There are 16 residues in the CDR3. This clonotype came up a few times. Its antigen is undetermined. The library protocol tagged individual cDNA molecules with unique molecular identifiers. Each CDR3 protein is one row after TCRdb ran MiXCR on the 5' RACE reads. The sample lists roughly 77,000 distinct CDR3 sequences, 9% to 15% seen once, with roughly 4.3% in the top ten. The material sequenced was whole blood. The rearrangement links TRBV13 to TRBJ2-1; no clear D. This clonotype was sampled from an adult who was a healthcare worker with PCR-confirmed SARS-CoV-2 infection or an uninfected control (not recorded which). DNA for the CDR3: TGTGCCAGCAGCTTAGAAAGATTTAGCTCCTACAATGAGCAGTTCTTC. Its translation: CASSLERFSSYNEQFF.